Below, 3 T cell receptor beta chains from the same sample are listed, as sequenced in a study of shared clonotypes between healthy human individuals. Some clones are missing from TCRdb's copy, which holds only in-frame ones; the method was immunoSEQ multiplex PCR. In the table there are roughly 110,000 clones, around 71% of which are singletons. Material: memory CD8+ T cells sorted from blood. Noted subset: CD45RO+ cells pooled with CCR7-negative TemRA cells. The receptors were sampled from a woman in her thirties in good health.

The chain uses TRBV18 and TRBJ2-1, with TRBD1 as a possible D gene (7 bases). Trimming removed 2 bases from V and 6 bases from J, with 17 bases in between. The CDR3 contains 16 residues. CDR1 and CDR2 from the germline V gene are KGHSH and LQKENI. CDR3 region: CASSPVTPGGGNEQFF. The CDR3 region has the DNA TGTGCCAGCTCACCAGTTACCCCAGGGGGAGGCAATGAGCAGTTCTTC.

There are many counts of this clone. The chain couples TRBV7-6 to TRBJ2-5; D possibly corresponds to TRBD2 (5 bases). The J call may be wrong; the DNA end is better matched by TRBJ2-7. The CDR3 covers 14 residues. CDR1 SGHVS and CDR2 FNYEAQ come from the germline V gene. CDR3 bases: TGTGCCAGCAGCTTAGTTGGTGAGGGCTACGAGCAGTACTTC. Residues: CASSLVGEGYEQYF.

This clone has more than one count but fewer than ten. The J gene is TRBJ2-1, the V gene TRBV29-1; 14 nucleotides agree with TRBD2. J was trimmed by 2 bases and V by 8 bases; bases with no gene match: 8. CDR3 length equals 16 residues. CDR1 SQVTM and CDR2 ANQGSEA come from the germline V gene. CDR3 nucleotide sequence: TGCAGCCCCCTGGGACTAGCGGGAGTCCCCTACAATGAGCAGTTCTTC. The encoded protein is CSPLGLAGVPYNEQFF.